The 28 T cell receptor beta chains presented below share a single source sample, sequenced in a study of CD8+CD57+ T cells in acquired aplastic anemia. Patients selected for sequencing had displayed CD8+CD57+ cell expansion by flow cytometry. Genomic DNA acted as the template from which TCR beta VDJ combination and CDR3 sequence profiling were carried out. Using its own MiXCR run on the reads, TCRdb lists one record per CDR3 protein. This repertoire shows 450,000 to 550,000 distinct CDR3 sequences, less than 35% found once; its top ten account for around 0.82%. The source material was sorted CD4+, CD8+, or CD8+CD57+ T cells (not recorded which) from PBMCs. The receptors here all came from a human donor with aplastic anemia.

The table lists this clonotype with a few counts. The V gene is TRBV5-6, the J gene TRBJ1-3; 8 positions agree with TRBD1. CDR3 size: 15 residues. V gave up 4 bases and J gave up 2 bases; unmatched junction bases: 5. From germline, CDR1 is SGHDT and CDR2 YYEEEE. CDR3 DNA sequence: TGTGCCAGCAGCCATCGGACAGGGCCTGGAAACACCATATATTTT. It translates to CASSHRTGPGNTIYF.

This clonotype was seen at least ten times. The V gene is TRBV10-3, the J gene TRBJ1-6; a weak D match, TRBD1 (5 bases). Trimming cost V 8 bases and J 8 bases, with 16 bases left between them. The CDR3 extends over 14 amino acids. Germline V lookup: CDR1 ENHRY, CDR2 SYGVKD. The chain's CDR3 is CAIGGPGLDSPLHF. The DNA for the CDR3 is TGTGCCATCGGTGGGCCAGGGCTGGATTCACCCCTCCACTTT.

The chain is built from TRBV19 and TRBJ2-7; D might be TRBD2 (7 bases). Between the trimmed V and J ends, which lost 3 bases and 3 bases, there was a span of 12 bases. CDR1 and CDR2 (germline): LNHDA, SQIVND (reference sequence). This CDR3 comprises 14 residues. CDR3 sequence reads: CASSIGGLDYEQYF. As DNA, the CDR3 is TGTGCCAGTAGTATCGGGGGGCTGGACTACGAGCAGTACTTC. The full variable domain, with the rest looked up from reference TRBV19 and TRBJ2-7, is DGGITQSPKYLFRKEGQNVTLSCEQNLNHDAMYWYRQDPGQGLRLIYYSQIVNDFQKGDIAEGYSVSREKKESFPLTVTSAQKNPTAFYLCASSIGGLDYEQYFGPGTRLTVT.

This clonotype has a handful of counts. The V call is TRBV7-9, the J call TRBJ2-1; D could derive from TRBD1 or TRBD2 (6 bases each). Germline CDR1 reads SEHNR; CDR2 reads FQNEAQ (reference sequence). The CDR3 loop spans 11 amino acids. V shed 3 bases and J shed 13 bases, with 10 bases lying between them. CDR3 sequence reads: CASSFSGAQFF. CDR3 DNA: TGTGCCAGCAGCTTTTCGGGGGCTCAGTTCTTC.

The chain recombines TRBV10-3 with TRBJ2-5; 10 nucleotides align to TRBD2. Trimming at V came to 4 bases and at J to 2 bases, leaving 4 bases not matched to a gene. The CDR3 has 15 amino acids. The V gene's germline CDR1 is ENHRY and CDR2 SYGVKD. The CDR3 DNA reads as TGTGCCATCAGTGTAGCGGGGGGATTTCAAGAGACCCAGTACTTC. Amino acids: CAISVAGGFQETQYF.

In its sample, this clonotype was seen a few times. This may stem from a read error, because a much larger clone lies one nucleotide away. DNA of the CDR3: TGCAGCGTTAGCGGGAGAGGCGGTGAGCAGTTCTTC. As protein: CSVSGRGGEQFF. The chain employs TRBV29-1 and TRBJ2-1; TRBD2 agrees at 8 bases. With V trimmed by 5 bases and J by 9 bases, 6 bases remained unmatched. This CDR3 has 12 residues. Per germline, CDR1 SQVTM and CDR2 ANQGSEA.

There are a few counts of this clonotype. The genes are TRBV20-1 and TRBJ2-3; 11 bases are a match to TRBD2. Trimming cost V 7 bases and J 3 bases; bases outside gene matches: 3. The CDR3 covers 13 residues. Germline V lookup: CDR1 DFQATT, CDR2 SNEGSKA (reference sequence). In DNA, the CDR3 is TGCAGTGTAACTAGCGGGGGAACAGATACGCAGTATTTT. Translation: CSVTSGGTDTQYF.

This clonotype was counted between two and nine times. The chain joins TRBV12-3 or TRBV12-4 to TRBJ1-2, with 8 bases identical to TRBD1. Trimming removed 3 bases from V and 7 bases from J; junction bases left unmatched: 7. The CDR3 is 14 residues long. CDR3 in amino acids: CASSLVRGPGGYTF. CDR3 nucleotide sequence: TGTGCCAGCAGTTTGGTCAGGGGGCCTGGTGGCTACACCTTC.

V is TRBV25-1 and J is TRBJ2-5; 9 positions match TRBD1. The CDR3 totals 17 residues. The germline V gene encodes CDR1 MGHDK and CDR2 SYGVNS. Germline trimming cut 4 bases from V and 4 bases from J; bases unmatched to any gene: 13. The CDR3 region has the DNA TGTGCCAGCAGTGCGCAGGGACAGGGAAGTAACCGAGAGACCCAGTACTTC. Encoded protein: CASSAQGQGSNRETQYF.

Details on this clonotype: A much larger clonotype is one base distant, so this may be a read error. This likely comes from a read error, as the CDR3 has no conserved phenylalanine or tryptophan at its end. It is unclear where the CDR3 begins or ends on the DNA, so no DNA is shown, and the CDR3 is as TCRdb lists it. This sequence joins TRBV24-1 and TRBJ2-5; TRBD1 is taken as the D call from the table, unchecked against the DNA. The CDR3 is 17 residues long, counting both termini. Germline CDR1 and CDR2: KGHDR and SFDVKD. CDR3 protein: CATSGSSAPGWGETRYL.

This clonotype has at least ten counts. The gene calls are TRBV7-9 and TRBJ2-5; no definite D call. Trimming stripped 3 bases from V and 2 bases from J, with 10 bases between. Germline assignment: CDR1 SEHNR and CDR2 FQNEAQ (reference sequence). The CDR3 consists of 14 residues. DNA for the CDR3: TGTGCCAGCAGCTTGGGCAGAGCGCAAGAGACCCAGTACTTC. It translates to CASSLGRAQETQYF.

This clonotype has more than one count but fewer than ten. CDR3 sequence: CSARDDRGGRPVMNTEAFF. CDR3 nucleotides: TGCAGTGCTAGAGATGATCGAGGGGGGCGGCCTGTCATGAACACTGAAGCTTTCTTT. This sequence joins TRBV20-1 and TRBJ1-1; D possibly corresponds to TRBD1 (6 bases). The ends were cut back, 0 bases at V and 0 bases at J, with 23 bases in the middle. Per the germline V gene, CDR1 is DFQATT and CDR2 is SNEGSKA (reference sequence). The CDR3 spans 19 residues.

The chain carries TRBV20-1 and TRBJ1-6; D remains unclear. Germline V gene sequence: CDR1 DFQATT, CDR2 SNEGSKA (reference sequence). This CDR3 has 13 amino acids. V was trimmed by 0 bases and J by 10 bases, leaving 10 bases between them. The CDR3 DNA reads TGCAGTGCTAGAGATCAGCTACAGTCACCCCTCCACTTT. Translated, it gives CSARDQLQSPLHF.

This clonotype was observed many times. This chain joins TRBV10-2 and TRBJ1-5; 8 bases are shared with TRBD1. The CDR3 contains 14 residues. CDR1 is WSHSY, CDR2 SAAADI, per germline. J gave up 6 bases and V 7 bases, and 8 bases lay outside the gene matches. The CDR3 reads CASKETGVGQPQHF. The DNA for the CDR3 is TGCGCCAGCAAAGAGACAGGGGTAGGTCAGCCCCAGCATTTT.

This chain joins TRBV11-2 and TRBJ2-2; TRBD2 matches 13 bases. The CDR3 runs to 16 residues. Germline trimming cut 4 bases from V and 6 bases from J; bases unmatched to any gene: 5. Germline V lookup: CDR1 SGHAT, CDR2 FQNNGV. The CDR3 DNA follows: TGTGCCAGCAGCTCAGGACTAGCGGGAGTCGCCGGGGAGCTGTTTTTT. This encodes CASSSGLAGVAGELFF.

This clonotype came up a few times. This may come from a read error, since a much larger clone is one base off. V and J are TRBV2 and TRBJ1-2, with 7 bases fitting TRBD1. Germline trimming cut 5 bases from V and 2 bases from J; bases unmatched to any gene: 11. The CDR3 is 16 amino acids. Germline V gene lookup returns CDR1 SNHLY and CDR2 FYNNEI. DNA for the CDR3: TGTGCCAGCAGTCATGACAGGGCCACCTCAAACTATGGCTACACCTTC. Protein sequence: CASSHDRATSNYGYTF.

This clonotype was recorded a few times. The chain uses TRBV2 and TRBJ1-6; D not certain. CDR1 SNHLY and CDR2 FYNNEI come from the germline V gene. This CDR3 spans 11 amino acids. The V end was cut by 9 bases, the J end by 7 bases, with 7 bases between. The CDR3: CASSGNSPLHF. CDR3 nucleotide sequence: TGTGCCAGTTCGGGAAATTCACCCCTCCACTTT. Filled out from reference TRBV2 and TRBJ1-6, the complete variable domain reads EPEVTQTPSHQVTQMGQEVILRCVPISNHLYFYWYRQILGQKVEFLVSFYNNEISEKSEIFDDQFSVERPDGSNFTLKIRSTKLEDSAMYFCASSGNSPLHFGNGTRLTVT.

This clonotype was recorded at least ten times. The rearrangement joins TRBV10-3 to TRBJ2-2; TRBD1 aligns across 11 bases. CDR1 is ENHRY, CDR2 SYGVKD, per germline. Trimming at V came to 6 bases and at J to 7 bases, leaving 7 bases not matched to a gene. The CDR3 extends over 15 amino acids. CDR3 DNA: TGTGCCATCAGCCTGGACAGGGGGCATATCGGGGAGCTGTTTTTT. This encodes CAISLDRGHIGELFF.

Comments on this clonotype: This may stem from a read error, because a much larger clone lies one nucleotide away. The chain employs TRBV9 and TRBJ2-7; possibly TRBD1 for D (5 bases). This CDR3 is 13 amino acids long. Germline V gene lookup returns CDR1 SGDLS and CDR2 YYNGEE. The CDR3 sequence: CTSSVGVYYEQYF. CDR3 bases: TGTACCAGCAGCGTAGGGGTATACTACGAGCAGTACTTC.

This clonotype has a count of ten or more. This chain uses TRBV7-9 with TRBJ1-2; no clear D gene. The CDR3 length is 13 residues. Germline CDR1 reads SEHNR; CDR2 reads FQNEAQ (reference sequence). V shed 2 bases and J shed 6 bases, with 10 bases lying between them. CDR3 sequence: CASSLWQRDGYTF. DNA for the CDR3: TGTGCCAGCAGCTTATGGCAAAGGGATGGCTACACCTTC. Variable domain in full (rest from reference TRBV7-9 and TRBJ1-2): DTGVSQNPRHKITKRGQNVTFRCDPISEHNRLYWYRQTLGQGPEFLTYFQNEAQLEKSRLLSDRFSAERPKGSFSTLEIQRTEQGDSAMYLCASSLWQRDGYTFGSGTRLTVV.

The V call is TRBV7-9, the J call TRBJ1-1; 8 bases agree with TRBD1. Germline V gene sequence: CDR1 SEHNR, CDR2 FQNEAQ (reference sequence). Trimming removed 5 bases from V and 6 bases from J; junction bases left unmatched: 5. This CDR3 has 13 residues. The CDR3 protein is CASSTGGAAEAFF. For the CDR3, the DNA is TGTGCCAGCAGCACAGGGGGGGCGGCTGAAGCTTTCTTT.

The rearrangement joins TRBV5-4 to TRBJ1-1, with D unresolved. The CDR3 is made up of 14 amino acids. CDR1 and CDR2 from the germline V gene are SGHNT and YYREEE (reference sequence). Trimming removed 0 bases from V and 4 bases from J, with 10 bases in between. CDR3 sequence (DNA): TGTGCCAGCAGCTTGGACTCCAGTAGCACTGAAGCTTTCTTT. Protein: CASSLDSSSTEAFF.

This clonotype was found many times. J is TRBJ2-3 and V is TRBV25-1, with D perhaps assigned TRBD1 or TRBD2 (5 bases each). Trimming took 5 bases from V and 1 from J, leaving 13 bases between them. The germline V gene encodes CDR1 MGHDK and CDR2 SYGVNS. This CDR3 spans 15 amino acids. The chain's CDR3 is CASSPPGTGTDTQYF. The CDR3 DNA follows: TGTGCCAGCAGTCCCCCCGGGACGGGCACAGATACGCAGTATTTT.

The table lists this clonotype with a few counts. CDR3 loop: CASSAARTTGGSGNQPQHF. The CDR3 DNA reads TGTGCCAGCAGCGCAGCGAGGACCACAGGGGGCTCTGGCAATCAGCCCCAGCATTTT. The chain joins TRBV12-3 or TRBV12-4 to TRBJ1-5, with 9 bases aligning to TRBD1. The V segment lost 6 bases and the J segment 2 bases; nucleotides outside the gene matches: 17. The CDR3 extends over 19 amino acids.

This clonotype was seen a handful of times. The gene calls are TRBV5-1 and TRBJ2-3, with 7 positions matching TRBD2. CDR1 SGHRS and CDR2 YFSETQ come from the germline V gene. The trim removed 3 bases at V and 0 bases at J, leaving 4 bases unmatched. CDR3 length equals 15 residues. This CDR3 reads CASSSSGRSTDTQYF. The CDR3 DNA is TGCGCCAGCAGCTCTAGCGGTCGGAGCACAGATACGCAGTATTTT.

In its sample, this clonotype was seen a few times. The chain joins TRBV20-1 to TRBJ2-7, with D perhaps TRBD1 or TRBD2 (6 bases each). The V gene lost 3 bases and the J gene lost 2 bases, with 20 bases spanning the gap. CDR3 length: 16 amino acids. Germline V gene lookup returns CDR1 DFQATT and CDR2 SNEGSKA (reference sequence). CDR3 in amino acids: CSASFGSGGDAYEQYF. CDR3 coding DNA: TGCAGTGCTAGCTTCGGGTCCGGGGGCGATGCCTACGAGCAGTACTTC.

In this sample, this clonotype turned up many times. V usage is TRBV29-1 and J usage is TRBJ2-3; the D call may be TRBD1 or TRBD2 (5 bases each). V shed 6 bases and J shed 0 bases, with 13 bases lying between them. From germline, CDR1 is SQVTM and CDR2 ANQGSEA. This CDR3 spans 14 amino acids. The CDR3, as DNA: TGCAGCGTCTCGGCCTGGGACAGCACAGATACGCAGTATTTT. Translating gives CSVSAWDSTDTQYF.

This clonotype showed up just a few times. This chain joins TRBV20-1 and TRBJ1-1, with 10 bases lining up with TRBD1. This CDR3 is 11 amino acids long. Germline lookup yields CDR1 DFQATT and CDR2 SNEGSKA (reference sequence). After removal of 6 bases from V and 7 bases from J, the junction contained 2 bases not matched to a gene. The CDR3 coding sequence is TGCAGTGCCCGGGACAGGGGTGAAGCTTTCTTT. Encoded protein: CSARDRGEAFF.